This T cell receptor beta chain was recovered during a study of beta chain features in type 1 diabetes. As for the study in general: Healthy donors, compared against patients, showed similar age, gender and cell yields.

Whole-study results and caveats: Moderately but significantly shorter TCRB CDR3s were found in Type 1 diabetes patients in all four CD4+ subsets. A potential PCR bias toward shorter templates would be equal in patient and control samples.

The ends were cut back, 6 bases at V and 2 bases at J, with 11 bases in the middle. Germline loops: CDR1 SNHLY, CDR2 FYNNEI. The CDR3 covers 14 residues. As concerns this clone: Its antigen remains unknown.

What was sequenced were expressed TCRB transcripts, since all of the isolated RNA had been reverse transcribed. Method: immunoSEQ multiplex PCR; TCRdb's copy keeps in-frame clones and lacks some. The sample lists 240,000 or so clones, 25% to 30% seen once, with around 4% in the top ten. The chain combines TRBV2 with TRBJ1-3; D call uncertain. The source is a young man in good health. Source material: central memory CD4+ T cells from blood. The CDR3 reads CASSGNFAGNTIYF. The CDR3 nucleotides are TGTGCCAGCAGCGGAAACTTCGCTGGAAACACCATATATTTT.